The clone carrying this T cell receptor (beta chain) has a handful of counts. Its specificity is not known. Only in-frame clones appear in the TCRdb table, and some are missing; sequencing was by immunoSEQ multiplex PCR. The data contain about 2,500 clones, around 95% of them seen just once; the ten biggest clones take up over 1.3%. These data belong to a study of graft-versus-host responses after intestinal transplantation. In the study overall: The whole recipient group had anti-thymocyte globulin induction followed by tacrolimus and steroids for around 3 years.

Whole-study findings and limits: In recipient marrow, GvH clones were found, and some appeared first in ileum or blood.

This specimen consisted of PBMCs, obtained about 20 days after intestinal transplant. The sequence was collected from a human patient who received an intestinal transplant, so some T cells may come from the graft donor.

CDR3 amino acids: CASSLVASGVYEQYF. The CDR3 DNA follows: TGTGCCAGCAGCTTGGTGGCTAGCGGGGTCTACGAGCAGTACTTC. This rearrangement joins TRBV5-6 to TRBJ2-7, with 9 positions matching TRBD2. CDR1 and CDR2 (germline): SGHDT, YYEEEE. After removal of 0 bases from V and 3 bases from J, the junction contained 4 bases not matched to a gene. This CDR3 has 15 amino acids.